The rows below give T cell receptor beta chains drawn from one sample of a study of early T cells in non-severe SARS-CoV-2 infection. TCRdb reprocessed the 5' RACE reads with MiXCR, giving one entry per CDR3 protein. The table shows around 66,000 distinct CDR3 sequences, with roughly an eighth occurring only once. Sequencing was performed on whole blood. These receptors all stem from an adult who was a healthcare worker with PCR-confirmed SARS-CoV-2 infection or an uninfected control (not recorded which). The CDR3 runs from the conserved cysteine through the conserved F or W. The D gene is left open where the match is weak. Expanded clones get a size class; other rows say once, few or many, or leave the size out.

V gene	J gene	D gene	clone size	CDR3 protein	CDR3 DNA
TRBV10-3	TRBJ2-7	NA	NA	CAPYRPQNSYEQYF	TGTGCGCCCTACAGGCCCCAAAACTCCTACGAGCAGTACTTC
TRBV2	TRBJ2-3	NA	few	CASSEDGRRTDTQYF	TGTGCCAGCAGTGAGGACGGGCGTCGCACAGATACGCAGTATTTT
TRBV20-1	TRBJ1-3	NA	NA	CSASVAAGGNTIYF	TGCAGTGCTAGTGTCGCGGCAGGGGGAAACACCATATATTTT
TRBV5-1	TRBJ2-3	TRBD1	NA	CASSLGQGASVRTDTQYF	TGCGCCAGCAGCTTGGGGCAGGGGGCGAGCGTACGGACAGATACGCAGTATTTT
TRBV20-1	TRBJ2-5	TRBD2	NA	CSARRGSGNQETQYF	TGCAGTGCTAGGAGGGGAAGCGGGAACCAAGAGACCCAGTACTTC
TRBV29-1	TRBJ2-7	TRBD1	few	CSVRQGATSYEQYF	TGCAGCGTCCGACAGGGGGCAACGTCCTACGAGCAGTACTTC
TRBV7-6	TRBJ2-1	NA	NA	CASSFTYNEQFF	TGTGCCAGCAGCTTCACCTACAATGAGCAGTTCTTC
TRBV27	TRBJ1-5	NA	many	CASSPVQGSNQPQHF	TGTGCCAGCAGTCCCGTCCAGGGAAGCAATCAGCCCCAGCATTTT
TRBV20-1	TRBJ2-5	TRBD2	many	CSARLAGGEETQYF	TGCAGTGCTAGACTAGCGGGAGGTGAAGAGACCCAGTACTTC
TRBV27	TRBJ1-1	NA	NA	CASSSRGVTEAFF	TGTGCCAGCAGTTCCCGCGGGGTCACTGAAGCTTTCTTT
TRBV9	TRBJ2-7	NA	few	CASSPDGHNSYEQYF	TGTGCCAGCAGCCCGGATGGACATAATTCCTACGAGCAGTACTTC
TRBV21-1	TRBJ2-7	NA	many	CASSSRFPPSYEQYF	TGTGCCAGCAGCTCCCGATTCCCCCCCTCCTACGAGCAGTACTTC
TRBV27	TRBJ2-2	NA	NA	CASSLIRGGGELFF	TGTGCCAGCAGTTTAATAAGGGGAGGCGGGGAGCTGTTTTTT
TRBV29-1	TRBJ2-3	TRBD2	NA	CSVSRTSGSLADTQYF	TGCAGCGTCTCCAGGACTAGCGGGAGTCTCGCAGATACGCAGTATTTT
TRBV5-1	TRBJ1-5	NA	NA	CASSLVLVAGDNQPQHF	TGCGCCAGCAGCTTGGTCTTGGTTGCGGGGGACAATCAGCCCCAGCATTTT
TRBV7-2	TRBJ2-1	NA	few	CASSPPTAFNEQFF	TGTGCCAGCAGCCCCCCGACAGCTTTCAATGAGCAGTTCTTC
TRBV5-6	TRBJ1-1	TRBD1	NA	CASSRRQGTTEAFF	TGTGCCAGCAGCCGCCGACAGGGCACCACTGAAGCTTTCTTT
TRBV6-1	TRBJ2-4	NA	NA	CASSGWELAKNIQYF	TGTGCCAGCAGTGGCTGGGAGCTAGCCAAAAACATTCAGTACTTC
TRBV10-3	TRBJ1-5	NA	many	CAISERGNQPQHF	TGTGCCATCAGTGAACGTGGCAATCAGCCCCAGCATTTT
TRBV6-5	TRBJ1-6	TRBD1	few	CASSLIRTGLNSPLHF	TGTGCCAGCAGTTTAATCAGGACAGGGCTGAATTCACCCCTCCACTTT
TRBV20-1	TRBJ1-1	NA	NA	CSARDLGVFGTEAFF	TGCAGTGCTAGAGATCTAGGGGTTTTCGGGACTGAAGCTTTCTTT
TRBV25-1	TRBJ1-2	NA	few	CASSASANYGYTF	TGTGCCAGCAGTGCCAGCGCTAACTATGGCTACACCTTC
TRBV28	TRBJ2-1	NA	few	CASKTPPQNEQFF	TGTGCCAGCAAAACCCCCCCGCAAAATGAGCAGTTCTTC
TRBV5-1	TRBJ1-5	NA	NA	CASSLGTGGRNQPQHF	TGCGCCAGCAGCTTGGGGACCGGCGGTCGCAATCAGCCCCAGCATTTT
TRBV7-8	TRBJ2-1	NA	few	CASSLRQDPYNEQFF	TGTGCCAGCAGCTTAAGACAAGACCCCTACAATGAGCAGTTCTTC
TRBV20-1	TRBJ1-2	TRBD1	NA	CSAQNRGSNYGYTF	TGCAGTGCTCAAAACAGGGGATCTAACTATGGCTACACCTTC
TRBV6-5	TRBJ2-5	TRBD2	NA	CASSPPLAGQETQYF	TGTGCCAGCAGTCCCCCCCTAGCGGGACAAGAGACCCAGTACTTC
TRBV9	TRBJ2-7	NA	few	CASSVAGGVPYEQYF	TGTGCCAGCAGCGTAGCGGGCGGGGTTCCCTACGAGCAGTACTTC
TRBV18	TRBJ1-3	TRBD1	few	CASSPTGGLNTIYF	TGTGCCAGCTCTCCGACAGGGGGCTTGAACACCATATATTTT
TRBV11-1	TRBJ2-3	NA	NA	CASSSALGADTQYF	TGTGCCAGCAGCTCAGCGCTCGGAGCAGATACGCAGTATTTT